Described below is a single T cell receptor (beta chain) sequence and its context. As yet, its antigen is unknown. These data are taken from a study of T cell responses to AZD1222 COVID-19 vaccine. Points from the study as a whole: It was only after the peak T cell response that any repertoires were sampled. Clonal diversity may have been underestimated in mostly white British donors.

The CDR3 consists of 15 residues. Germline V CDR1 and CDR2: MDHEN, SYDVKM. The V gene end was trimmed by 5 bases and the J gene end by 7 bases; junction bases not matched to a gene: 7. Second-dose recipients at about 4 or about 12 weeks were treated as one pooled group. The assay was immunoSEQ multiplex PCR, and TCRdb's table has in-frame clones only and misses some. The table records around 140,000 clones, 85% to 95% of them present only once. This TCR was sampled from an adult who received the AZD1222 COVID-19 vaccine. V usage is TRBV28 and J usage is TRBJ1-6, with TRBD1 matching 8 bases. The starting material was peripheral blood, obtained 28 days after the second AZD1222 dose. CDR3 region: CASSPIDRGNSPLHF. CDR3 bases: TGTGCCAGCAGTCCGATAGACAGGGGAAATTCACCCCTCCACTTT.